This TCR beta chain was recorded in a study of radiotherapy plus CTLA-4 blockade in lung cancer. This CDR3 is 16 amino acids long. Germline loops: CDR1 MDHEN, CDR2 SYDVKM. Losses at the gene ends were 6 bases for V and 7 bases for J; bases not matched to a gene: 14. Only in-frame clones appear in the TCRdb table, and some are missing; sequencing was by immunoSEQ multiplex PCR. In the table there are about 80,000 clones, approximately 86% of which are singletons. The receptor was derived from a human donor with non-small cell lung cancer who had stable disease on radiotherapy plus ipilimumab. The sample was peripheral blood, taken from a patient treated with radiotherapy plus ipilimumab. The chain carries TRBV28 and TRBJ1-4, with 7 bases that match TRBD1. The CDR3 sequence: CASSSDLQGVGEKLFF. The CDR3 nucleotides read TGTGCCAGCAGCTCCGATCTGCAGGGGGTGGGTGAAAAACTGTTTTTT. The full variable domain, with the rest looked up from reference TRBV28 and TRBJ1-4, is DVKVTQSSRYLVKRTGEKVFLECVQDMDHENMFWYRQDPGLGLRLIYFSYDVKMKEKGDIPEGYSVSREKKERFSLILESASTNQTSMYLCASSSDLQGVGEKLFFGSGTQLSVL.